This T cell receptor beta chain originates from a study of tumour-infiltrating T cells in Burkitt lymphoma. Study summary: The Burkitt lymphoma cohort spanned all epidemiological subtypes. Productive clonality predicted overall and progression-free survival.

With respect to this clone: Its target is unknown.

Overall study findings and caveats: Many Burkitt lymphoma patients shared several public clonotypes.

Using immunoSEQ multiplex PCR, the repertoire was profiled, and TCRdb retains in-frame clones only, with some absent. The sample has roughly 1,500 clones, 9.5% to 15% seen once. The sequenced sample consisted of tumor tissue. The TCR originated in a human donor with Burkitt lymphoma.

In DNA, the CDR3 is TGTGCCATCAGTGACAGAAGGGGGGAGCTGTTTTTT. Its protein product is CAISDRRGELFF. V and J are TRBV10-3 and TRBJ2-2; D uncertain. Trimming removed 3 bases from V and 8 bases from J, with 7 bases in between. In germline, CDR1 is ENHRY, CDR2 SYGVKD. The CDR3 covers 12 residues.